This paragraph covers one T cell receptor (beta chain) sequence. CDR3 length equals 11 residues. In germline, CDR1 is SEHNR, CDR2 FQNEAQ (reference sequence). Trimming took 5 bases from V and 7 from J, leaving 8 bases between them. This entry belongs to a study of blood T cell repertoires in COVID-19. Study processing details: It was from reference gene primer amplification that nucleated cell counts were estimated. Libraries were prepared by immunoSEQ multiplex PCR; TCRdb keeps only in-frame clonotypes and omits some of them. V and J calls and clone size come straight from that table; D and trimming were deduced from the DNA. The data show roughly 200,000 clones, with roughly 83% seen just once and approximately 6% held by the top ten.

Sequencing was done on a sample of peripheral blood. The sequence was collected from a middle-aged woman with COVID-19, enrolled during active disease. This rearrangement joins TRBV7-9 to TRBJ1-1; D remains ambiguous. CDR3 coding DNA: TGTGCCAGCAGCGTAAAAATTGAAGCTTTCTTT. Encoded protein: CASSVKIEAFF.